The T cell receptor (beta chain) described here comes from a study of T cell repertoires in cytomegalovirus infection. Study outcomes and limitations: Summed public TCR beta family frequency identified CMV carriers bearing the relevant HLA.

The CDR3 extends over 12 amino acids. The germline gives CDR1 SEHNR, CDR2 FQNEAQ (reference sequence). V shed 7 bases and J 7 bases; nucleotides not matched to a gene: 6. Each CDR3 protein is one row after TCRdb ran MiXCR on the reads. Among about 920,000 distinct CDR3 sequences listed, about a third were seen once. With regard to this clonotype: Its antigen remains unidentified.

V gene TRBV7-9 combines with J gene TRBJ2-7, with 8 bases lining up with TRBD1. The sample was cultured CD8+ T cells from PBMCs, taken from culture after CMV antigen stimulation. This TCR was sampled from a human donor in good health (CMV status not recorded). Some clones in this sample may be carry-over from other donors' samples. In DNA, the CDR3 is TGTGCCAGCAACAGGGGGTTAGGGGAGCAGTACGTC. It translates to CASNRGLGEQYV.